This record covers a single T cell receptor beta chain. Its antigen is still unknown. Gene names and germline sequences here are the mouse ones. Read coverage stops 4 residues before the CDR3 terminus; the germline J gene supplies the remainder. This sample is part of a study of CD8+ T cells in alopecia areata (dated 2018 in TCRdb). In the study overall: Skin from C3H/HeJ donors with spontaneous alopecia (about 6-13 months old) was grafted onto female C3H/HeJ recipients aged roughly 6-11 weeks. On the human side, TCRbeta sequencing was run on scalp tissue and on sorted CD4+ and CD8+ peripheral blood T cells from healthy controls and from alopecia areata patients with either patchy or totalis/universalis disease. The RNA source kit depended on sample type: the PAXgene miRNA kit for fixed scalp, the miRNeasy kit for PBMCs, and the RNeasy kit for mouse skin. High-throughput TCRbeta sequencing was used to examine T cell clonal expansion in alopecia areata in both the C3H/HeJ mouse model and human patients. Scalp clonality was compared among normal scalp (n=4), patchy alopecia areata scalp (n=8), and alopecia totalis/universalis scalp (n=8). immunoSEQ multiplex PCR using 35 Vbeta forward primers and 13 Jbeta reverse primers was used to amplify TCRbeta CDR3 regions. The research as a whole found: Scalp TCR repertoire analysis is complicated because resident alphabeta T cells in normal human skin are also sequenced, whereas mouse skin is dominated by gammadelta T cells. Lesional scalp, especially in alopecia totalis/universalis, showed higher clonality and more expanded CD8+ clones than normal scalp, suggesting antigenic drive. Shared TCR sequences between patients were less evident than in mice, which may be partly attributable to HLA diversity in the patient population.

The library relied on the immunoSEQ multiplex PCR assay. For TCR sequencing, RNA was extracted from every sample and reverse transcribed into cDNA to serve as template. SuperScript III was used to make first-strand cDNA, primed with a 2:1 mix of oligo-dT and random hexamers. A synthetic immune receptor repertoire was used to gauge amplification bias, and whatever bias remained was removed computationally. Libraries were sequenced on Illumina HiSeq using 60 bp reads that covered the CDR3 and were read from J toward V. Turning to the authors' computational methods: Raw reads were preprocessed to remove errors, and CDR3 was defined by IMGT conventions from the conserved cysteine to phenylalanine. To get clonality, Shannon entropy was normalized by log2 of the number of productive unique TCRs and the result was subtracted from 1. Scalp TCRbeta sequences were cross-referenced with sorted blood CD4 and CD8 repertoires so that the CD4 or CD8 identity of scalp clones could be inferred. Sourced from immuneACCESS, this table was stored by TCRdb with only in-frame sequences that have V and J called. A share of the clones is absent; for the studies checked, an unresolved V gene accounts for under half, and the remainder has no known explanation. V, J and clone size are those of that table, while D and trimming were read from the DNA. Listed for this sample are roughly 120,000 clones, none observed only a single time. Roughly 21% of the sample is held by the ten biggest clonotypes.

Trimming removed 0 bases from V and 0 bases from J, leaving 6 bases between the germline ends. From the germline V gene, CDR1 is MNHDT and CDR2 is YYDKIL. The CDR3, from cysteine to phenylalanine, totals 14 residues. Sequencing covers 30 bases of the CDR3, shown here with the frame starting at base 1. This sequence uses TRBV17 and TRBJ2-7; there is no confident call for the D gene. The origin of this receptor is a C3H/HeJ mouse with alopecia areata. For this strain, the MHC haplotype is H2-k. The sample comprised lesional skin. The CDR3 reads CASSRDSSSYEQYF. CDR3 DNA (partial): TGTGCTAGCAGTAGAGATAGCAGCTCCTAT.